This passage covers 11 T cell receptor beta chains from one sample sequenced in a study of immune evolution from preneoplasia to lung adenocarcinoma (dated by TCRdb to the early 2020s). Libraries were made using the immunoSEQ multiplex PCR assay. As stored in TCRdb, this immuneACCESS dataset retains in-frame rearrangements with V and J assigned. A fraction of the clones does not appear; measured against another copy, unresolved V genes explain less than half of the discrepancy, and the remainder lacks a known reason. The sample yields approximately 4,400 clones; under 80% were counted once. Roughly 8% of the sample rests with the top ten. Material for sequencing was FFPE lung adenocarcinoma in situ tissue. The cell subset or site label, as the study defines it: preinvasive adenocarcinoma in situ (AIS). Every receptor here comes from a person aged 60-79 years with lung adenocarcinoma.

Regarding this clone: The sample holds other DNA sequences that translate to the same CDR3. The rearrangement joins TRBV29-1 to TRBJ2-2, with 12 bases identical to TRBD2. The CDR3 extends over 16 amino acids. V dropped 0 bases and J dropped 6; count of bases not matched to a gene: 5. Germline V CDR1 and CDR2: SQVTM, ANQGSEA. The CDR3 loop reads CSVEDPSGGAAGELFF. The CDR3, as DNA: TGCAGCGTTGAAGATCCTAGCGGGGGGGCCGCCGGGGAGCTGTTTTTT.

V gene TRBV7-2 combines with J gene TRBJ2-1, with 8 bases matching TRBD1. Germline V gene data show CDR1 as SGHTA and CDR2 as FQGNSA. The CDR3 is 15 residues long. The V and J ends lost 5 bases and 0 bases, in that order; junction bases with no gene match: 3. CDR3 residues: CASSRQGSSYNEQFF. CDR3 bases: TGTGCCAGCAGCCGACAGGGGTCCTCCTACAATGAGCAGTTCTTC. Complete variable domain (other parts from reference TRBV7-2 and TRBJ2-1): GAGVSQSPSNKVTEKGKDVELRCDPISGHTALYWYRQSLGQGLEFLIYFQGNSAPDKSGLPSDRFSAERTGGSVSTLTIQRTQQEDSAVYLCASSRQGSSYNEQFFGPGTRLTVL.

The rearrangement joins TRBV7-2 to TRBJ1-2; unclear D gene. This CDR3 contains 16 residues. The V gene lost 5 bases and the J gene lost 4 bases, with 20 bases spanning the gap. The germline V gene has CDR1 SGHTA and CDR2 FQGNSA. CDR3 in DNA: TGTGCCAGCAGCCCCCGTCGCGACGGGCGGATCTATGGCTACACCTTC. It yields the protein CASSPRRDGRIYGYTF. Drawing the rest from reference TRBV7-2 and TRBJ1-2, the complete variable domain is GAGVSQSPSNKVTEKGKDVELRCDPISGHTALYWYRQSLGQGLEFLIYFQGNSAPDKSGLPSDRFSAERTGGSVSTLTIQRTQQEDSAVYLCASSPRRDGRIYGYTFGSGTRLTVV.

The chain joins TRBV6-5 to TRBJ1-6; 7 positions agree with TRBD1. The trim removed 4 bases at V and 9 bases at J, leaving 6 bases unmatched. The CDR3 is 14 residues long. In germline, CDR1 is MNHEY, CDR2 SVGAGI. The CDR3 here is CASSSDRDPSPLHF. Here the CDR3 DNA reads TGTGCCAGCAGTTCTGACAGGGATCCTTCACCCCTCCACTTT.

This chain links TRBV6-1 with TRBJ2-6; D not certain. The germline V and J ends were trimmed by 5 bases and 9 bases, with 8 bases remaining between them. Germline CDR1 reads MNHNS; CDR2 reads SASEGT. This CDR3 has 12 amino acids. CDR3: CASSLVGNVLTF. CDR3 DNA: TGTGCCAGCAGTTTAGTCGGCAACGTCCTGACTTTC.

The chain is built from TRBV6-9 and TRBJ2-2, with a tentative D call TRBD2 (5 bases). V dropped 5 bases and J dropped 6 bases, with 13 bases sitting between them. CDR3 length: 14 residues. The germline V gene encodes CDR1 MNHGY and CDR2 SVAAGI. The CDR3 region has the DNA TGTGCCAGCAGTGATACCGCGGGCGCCGGGGAGCTGTTTTTT. It codes for CASSDTAGAGELFF.

The rearrangement joins TRBV28 to TRBJ1-6, with a possible D match to TRBD1 (5 bases). V was shortened by 5 bases and J by 0 bases, with 14 bases between the two germline ends. Germline-derived CDR1 and CDR2 are MDHEN and SYDVKM. The CDR3 covers 17 residues. CDR3 bases: TGTGCCAGCAGTGGCTTTCTAGGGACCTCCTATAATTCACCCCTCCACTTT. It encodes CASSGFLGTSYNSPLHF.

CDR3 bases: TGTGCCAGCAGTCCCATCTCTAGTACAGATACGCAGTATTTT. The encoded protein is CASSPISSTDTQYF. This chain links TRBV7-2 with TRBJ2-3; no reliable D call. Trimming removed 6 bases from V and 3 bases from J, with 13 bases in between. CDR3 length equals 14 residues. Germline-derived CDR1 and CDR2 are SGHTA and FQGNSA.

The chain combines TRBV29-1 with TRBJ2-7, with a possible D match to TRBD2 (6 bases). From germline, CDR1 is SQVTM and CDR2 ANQGSEA. The CDR3 has 12 residues. With 6 bases removed from V and 2 bases from J, the gap between germline ends came to 11 bases. The CDR3, as DNA: TGCAGCGTCGCGACTAGTCCCTACGAGCAGTACTTC. Its protein is CSVATSPYEQYF.

This clone has only one observation. This chain joins TRBV7-2 and TRBJ1-1; TRBD1 agrees at 7 bases. The CDR3 covers 14 residues. The V segment lost 8 bases and the J segment 4 bases; nucleotides outside the gene matches: 10. Germline CDR1 and CDR2: SGHTA and FQGNSA. The CDR3 sequence: CASGKGGRGTEAFF. DNA of the CDR3: TGTGCCAGCGGAAAAGGGGGCCGGGGCACTGAAGCTTTCTTT.

The chain recombines TRBV28 with TRBJ2-1; 7 bases are a match to TRBD2. V shed 2 bases, J shed 5 bases, and the junction held 12 bases outside the gene matches. Germline V gives CDR1 MDHEN, CDR2 SYDVKM. The CDR3 totals 17 residues. This CDR3 reads CASSLGGEAGQHNEQFF. The CDR3 DNA sequence: TGTGCCAGCAGTTTAGGGGGGGAGGCGGGCCAGCACAATGAGCAGTTCTTC. Drawing the rest from reference TRBV28 and TRBJ2-1, the complete variable domain is DVKVTQSSRYLVKRTGEKVFLECVQDMDHENMFWYRQDPGLGLRLIYFSYDVKMKEKGDIPEGYSVSREKKERFSLILESASTNQTSMYLCASSLGGEAGQHNEQFFGPGTRLTVL.